This entry features one T cell receptor (beta chain) sequence. TCRdb's table, derived via immunoSEQ multiplex PCR, lists solely in-frame clones and lacks some. The table shows under 150,000 clones, with around nine tenths occurring only once. V was pared by 5 bases and J by 0 bases, with 7 bases of the junction left unmatched. Looked up from germline, CDR1 is MNHNY and CDR2 is SVGAGI (reference sequence). The CDR3 has 17 amino acids. The entry originates in a study of control samples from healthy donors and cancer patients. The sample was blood. The chain is built from TRBV6-6 and TRBJ1-6; 7 positions match TRBD1. This sequence was found in a man between 25 and 39 years old in good health. The CDR3 sequence: CASSRSKGASYNSPLHF. The CDR3 nucleotides read TGTGCCAGCAGTAGATCGAAGGGGGCCTCCTATAATTCACCCCTCCACTTT.